Following are 7 T cell receptor beta chains from one sample sequenced in a study of B cell selection in AIRE deficiency. The protocol was immunoSEQ multiplex PCR, while the TCRdb copy is restricted to in-frame clones and leaves out a portion. Of 18,000 or so clones in the sample, approximately 94% are singletons; the top ten hold roughly 1%. The regulatory T cell sort gate was CD4+CD25hiCD127low/negative. Sample: CD4+CD25+ Tregs sorted from PBMCs. These receptors originate from a human donor in good health.

This clone has only one observation. The rearrangement links TRBV30 to TRBJ2-7, with TRBD1 as a possible D gene (6 bases). The CDR3 is 15 amino acids. Germline CDR1 GTSNPN, CDR2 SVGIG (reference sequence). Deletions cut 0 bases from V and 5 bases from J, with 17 bases between. This CDR3 is CAWSVWGRGRDEQYF. In nucleotides, the CDR3 is TGTGCCTGGAGTGTATGGGGCAGGGGTAGAGACGAGCAGTACTTC.

This clone was detected once. The J gene is TRBJ2-7, the V gene TRBV5-1; 11 bases line up with TRBD1. The junction had 4 bases not matched to a gene; V was cut back by 8 bases and J by 6 bases. This CDR3 is 12 amino acids long. Germline-derived CDR1 and CDR2 are SGHRS and YFSETQ. DNA of the CDR3: TGCGCCAGTAAAGGGACAGGGGGCGAGCAGTACTTC. It yields the protein CASKGTGGEQYF.

The gene calls are TRBV6-6 and TRBJ2-2; D might be TRBD1 (6 bases). V lost 6 bases and J lost 2, with 7 bases in between. Germline V gene sequence: CDR1 MNHNY, CDR2 SVGAGI (reference sequence). The CDR3 contains 13 residues. CDR3 amino acids: CASRDRNTGELFF. The CDR3 nucleotides are TGTGCCAGCAGGGACAGAAACACCGGGGAGCTGTTTTTT.

V usage is TRBV7-9 and J usage is TRBJ2-5; D not resolved. V was cut by 1 base and J by 7 bases, with 10 bases left in between. This CDR3 contains 13 residues. Germline values: CDR1 SEHNR, CDR2 FQNEAQ (reference sequence). CDR3 in amino acids: CASSLGEAGTQYF. The CDR3 DNA reads TGTGCCAGCAGCTTAGGGGAAGCTGGGACCCAGTACTTC. Combining the CDR3 with reference TRBV7-9 and TRBJ2-5 gives the whole variable domain DTGVSQNPRHKITKRGQNVTFRCDPISEHNRLYWYRQTLGQGPEFLTYFQNEAQLEKSRLLSDRFSAERPKGSFSTLEIQRTEQGDSAMYLCASSLGEAGTQYFGPGTRLLVL.

On this clone: Compared with germline, one end of the junction differs, possibly owing to a read error. This chain uses TRBV2 with TRBJ2-7; possible D gene TRBD1, 7 bases. Germline assignment: CDR1 SNHLY and CDR2 FYNNEI. The CDR3 covers 11 residues. This CDR3 is CASSTTGRLAF. The CDR3, as DNA: TGTGCCAGCAGCACGACAGGGAGGTTAGCCTTC. Full variable domain (rest looked up from reference TRBV2 and TRBJ2-7): EPEVTQTPSHQVTQMGQEVILRCVPISNHLYFYWYRQILGQKVEFLVSFYNNEISEKSEIFDDQFSVERPDGSNFTLKIRSTKLEDSAMYFCASSTTGRLAFGPGTRLTVT.

This chain uses TRBV19 with TRBJ2-5; 11 bases line up with TRBD2. CDR3 size: 16 residues. V shed 10 bases, J shed 1 base, and the junction held 11 bases outside the gene matches. The V gene's germline CDR1 is LNHDA and CDR2 SQIVND (reference sequence). Here the CDR3 DNA reads TGTGCCACCAGACTAGCGGGGAAGGGGACCCAAGAGACCCAGTACTTC. Translation: CATRLAGKGTQETQYF.

The chain carries TRBV9 and TRBJ2-1; D is unresolved. CDR3 length: 16 residues. CDR1 and CDR2 (germline): SGDLS, YYNGEE. Deletions cut 0 bases from V and 6 bases from J, with 16 bases between. CDR3 protein: CASSVDAPVLVNEQFF. In DNA, the CDR3 is TGTGCCAGCAGCGTAGATGCCCCAGTTCTTGTCAATGAGCAGTTCTTC.